The rows below give T cell receptor beta chains drawn from one sample of a study of read filtering for tumor transcriptome and immune sequencing. TCRdb ran MiXCR on the reads and lists one entry per CDR3 protein. The table lists about 27,000 distinct CDR3 sequences, 13% to 15% of them singletons. Sequencing was performed on a population of CD138-negative cells sorted from bone marrow. The origin of the receptors is a donor at least 40 years old with multiple myeloma. The CDR3 runs from the conserved cysteine through the conserved F or W. The D gene is left open where the match is weak. Rows may omit the clone size; those that give it use once, few, many or a size class.

D gene	J gene	clone size	V gene	CDR3 DNA	CDR3 protein
.	TRBJ2-1	many	TRBV6-5	TGTGCCAATCCCACGAGGCCCGATAAAGGGCAGTTCTTC	CANPTRPDKGQFF
TRBD1	TRBJ1-6	many	TRBV4-1	TGCGCCAGCAGCCAAGCCCCGACAGGGATACAGTCACCCCTCCACTTT	CASSQAPTGIQSPLHF
.	TRBJ2-7	.	TRBV5-1	TGCGCCAGCAGCTTGCGGGACACAAGGGAGCAGTACTTC	CASSLRDTREQYF
.	TRBJ2-1	many	TRBV23-1	TGCGCCAGCAGTCAATCAGGGTACAATGAGCAGTTCTTC	CASSQSGYNEQFF
.	TRBJ1-4	many	TRBV19	TGTGCCTCCCAGGCCGCTGGGGGCGATGAAAAACTGTTTTTT	CASQAAGGDEKLFF
TRBD1	TRBJ2-5	many	TRBV2	TGTGCCAGCAGGACAGGGGGCTCGGTGACCCAGTACTTC	CASRTGGSVTQYF
.	TRBJ1-1	many	TRBV7-9	TGTGCCAGCAGCTTACTAGGGGACGCCACTGAAGCTTTCTTT	CASSLLGDATEAFF
.	TRBJ1-2	many	TRBV29-1	TGCAGCGTTGAAGATCGGGCAGACTATGGCTACACCTTC	CSVEDRADYGYTF
TRBD2	TRBJ2-1	many	TRBV29-1	TGCAGCACGGGGCGGGAGAATGATGAGCAGTTCTTC	CSTGRENDEQFF
.	TRBJ1-1	many	TRBV5-1	TGCGCCAGCAGCTTGAAAGTGAACACTGAAGCTTTCTTT	CASSLKVNTEAFF
.	TRBJ2-2	many	TRBV5-1	TGCGCCAGCAGCTTGGCAGGGCGGACCGGGGAGCTGTTTTTT	CASSLAGRTGELFF
.	TRBJ1-3	many	TRBV7-9	TGTGCCAGCAGCTTAGAAGTCGGTGGAAACACCATATATTTT	CASSLEVGGNTIYF
.	TRBJ1-2	many	TRBV11-2	TGTGCCAGCAGCCAAGAGAGCAATGGCTACACCTTC	CASSQESNGYTF
.	TRBJ2-5	many	TRBV12-5	TGTGCTAGTGGTTTACATCGAGAGACCCAGTACTTC	CASGLHRETQYF
.	TRBJ2-3	many	TRBV19	TGTGCCAGTAGTATCTTCTTTTTTCGGGACGGGGTGAATACGCAGTATTTT	CASSIFFFRDGVNTQYF
TRBD2	TRBJ2-1	many	TRBV12-3/TRBV12-4	TGTGCCAGCAGTTTATCTAAAGCGGGAGGCTGGTACAATGAGCAGTTCTTC	CASSLSKAGGWYNEQFF
.	TRBJ2-1	many	TRBV15	TGTGCCACCAGCAGAGATGTACAGGGCCGTATGGGTGAGCAGTTCTTC	CATSRDVQGRMGEQFF
TRBD2	TRBJ2-3	.	TRBV6-2/TRBV6-3	TGTGCCAGCAGTCACTCGAGGCCTAGCGGGGCAGATACGCAGTATTTT	CASSHSRPSGADTQYF
.	TRBJ2-3	many	TRBV19	TGTGCCATAGCCGGGACGGGTAGCACAGATACGCAGTATTTT	CAIAGTGSTDTQYF
.	TRBJ2-7	.	TRBV3-1	TGTGCCAGCAGCCAAGTCGAGGGGAAGGAGCGGTACTTC	CASSQVEGKERYF
TRBD1	TRBJ2-7	many	TRBV28	TGTGCCGGATCGCGGGACAGGGGCTACGAGCAGTACTTC	CAGSRDRGYEQYF
.	TRBJ2-2	many	TRBV19	TGTGCCAGTAGTACAGGGGAAGGGGAGCTGTTTTTT	CASSTGEGELFF
TRBD2	TRBJ2-1	many	TRBV20-1	TGCAGTGCTAGTCCACTAGCGGGAGGGAAATACAATGAGCAGTTCTTC	CSASPLAGGKYNEQFF
TRBD2	TRBJ2-2	.	TRBV12-3/TRBV12-4	TGTGCCAGCGGGGGGGGAAACACCGGGGAGCTGTTTTTT	CASGGGNTGELFF
TRBD1	TRBJ1-4	many	TRBV5-1	TGCGCCAGCGCGACCGGGACAGGGGCCCATGAAAAACTGTTTTTT	CASATGTGAHEKLFF
.	TRBJ1-1	many	TRBV7-9	TGTGCCAGCAGCTTAGAAGACAGGAGGGCTTTCTTT	CASSLEDRRAFF
TRBD2	TRBJ2-7	many	TRBV6-2/TRBV6-3	TGTGCCAGCAGTTACGCCGGTGGAGCGGGAGCACAGGAGCAGTACTTC	CASSYAGGAGAQEQYF
.	TRBJ2-7	many	TRBV2	TGTGCCAGCAAAGGGGGGCAGGTCTACGAGCAGTACTTC	CASKGGQVYEQYF
.	TRBJ2-2	many	TRBV11-2	TGTGCCAGCAGCTTAATACGGTTGGAAAGCGCCGGGGAGCTGTTTTTT	CASSLIRLESAGELFF
TRBD1	TRBJ2-1	many	TRBV11-1	TGTGCCAGCAGCTTAGCGGCACGGGACAGGGGAATTAATGAGCAGTTCTTC	CASSLAARDRGINEQFF
.	TRBJ2-3	many	TRBV29-1	TGCAGCGTTGAACGGACTCCCCCCACAGATACGCAGTATTTT	CSVERTPPTDTQYF
.	TRBJ2-5	many	TRBV5-1	TGCGCCAGCAGCAAGGACACGGAGCCCCAGTACTTC	CASSKDTEPQYF
TRBD2	TRBJ2-1	many	TRBV5-1	TGCGCCAGCAGCCTAGGGGGACTAGGAAGGTTGGATGAGCAGTTCTTC	CASSLGGLGRLDEQFF
TRBD2	TRBJ2-7	many	TRBV29-1	TGCAGCGTTGACTCCCCTAGCGGGAGCGAGCAGTACTTC	CSVDSPSGSEQYF
.	TRBJ2-2	.	TRBV29-1	TGCAGCGTTAGAAGCTCCCCCAACACCGGGGAGCTGTTTTTT	CSVRSSPNTGELFF
.	TRBJ1-5	many	TRBV7-2	TGTGCCAGCAGACCGGGGGGTCGCAATCAGCCCCAGCATTTT	CASRPGGRNQPQHF
.	TRBJ2-3	many	TRBV15	TGTGCCACCAGCAGGGGACTTCCCACAGATACGCAGTATTTT	CATSRGLPTDTQYF
.	TRBJ2-7	many	TRBV29-1	TGCAGCGTTGATGGTGCGGGATTAGGGGAGCAGTACTTC	CSVDGAGLGEQYF
.	TRBJ2-3	many	TRBV10-3	TGTGCCATCAGTGACCAATTGGAACCCACAGATACGCAGTATTTT	CAISDQLEPTDTQYF
TRBD1	TRBJ2-7	many	TRBV6-5	TGTGCCAGCAGTTCAAGGGGGCTAGTATACGAGCAGTACTTC	CASSSRGLVYEQYF
.	TRBJ2-2	many	TRBV20-1	TGCAGTGCTAGACCCGGGGCCGGTACCGGGGAGCTGTTTTTT	CSARPGAGTGELFF
TRBD2	TRBJ2-1	many	TRBV12-3/TRBV12-4	TGTGCCAGCACACAGAGCGGGAGAGGCTACAATGAGCAGTTCTTC	CASTQSGRGYNEQFF
TRBD2	TRBJ2-3	.	TRBV29-1	TGCAGCGTTGACGGGCTAGCGGGACGCACAGATACGCAGTATTTT	CSVDGLAGRTDTQYF
.	TRBJ2-3	many	TRBV18	TGTGCCAGCTCACCAGGGGGAGATACGCAGTATTTT	CASSPGGDTQYF
TRBD2	TRBJ2-1	many	TRBV6-5	TGTGCCAGCACCGAGGGACTAGTAAAGTTCTTC	CASTEGLVKFF